The next 8 T cell receptor beta chains were all read from a single sample in a study of cytomegalovirus exposure and HLA in healthy donors (dated by TCRdb to 2015 to 2018). Library prep was done by the immunoSEQ multiplex PCR assay. For the multiplex PCR, a mixture combining 60 forward primers for TCR Vbeta segments and 13 reverse primers for TCR Jbeta segments was used. In its TCRdb copy, this immuneACCESS table keeps in-frame sequences only and misses some clones. Where compared with another copy, unresolved V genes explain less than half of these, and the others have no known cause. The sample has roughly 160,000 clones on record, 70% to 90% of them singletons. Roughly 9.3% of the sample is in the top ten clones. The sequenced material came from PBMCs. The source is a man younger than 30 in good health and CMV-seropositive.

The V and J genes are TRBV5-1 and TRBJ2-5; 7 bases fit TRBD2. The junction had 10 bases not matched to a gene; V was cut back by 0 bases and J by 5 bases. The germline gives CDR1 SGHRS, CDR2 YFSETQ. The CDR3 spans 16 residues. The CDR3 DNA follows: TGCGCCAGCAGCTTGGGGGGGGGTCCGACGGGGGAGACCCAGTACTTC. Amino acid sequence: CASSLGGGPTGETQYF.

V gene TRBV23-1 combines with J gene TRBJ2-3, with 9 bases lining up with TRBD2. TRBV23-1 is classed as an ORF, of uncertain function. V lost 2 bases, J lost 2 bases, and 14 bases stayed unmatched. This CDR3 contains 19 residues. In nucleotides, the CDR3 is TGCGCCAGCAGTCAAACAGAGCGGGGGGTCGTCCCTAACACAGATACGCAGTATTTT. Translating gives CASSQTERGVVPNTDTQYF.

This rearrangement joins TRBV9 to TRBJ1-3, with 8 positions matching TRBD1. V was pared by 3 bases and J by 2 bases, with 7 bases of the junction left unmatched. Germline loops: CDR1 SGDLS, CDR2 YYNGEE. CDR3 length equals 16 residues. DNA for the CDR3: TGTGCCAGCAGCGGCGGGACAGGAGGGGCTGGAAACACCATATATTTT. Translation gives CASSGGTGGAGNTIYF.

In nucleotides, the CDR3 is TGCGCCAGCAGAAGTCAGGACACCGGGGAGCTGTTTTTT. Protein product: CASRSQDTGELFF. The chain couples TRBV5-1 to TRBJ2-2; D gene unclear. The CDR3 runs 13 residues. Germline values: CDR1 SGHRS, CDR2 YFSETQ. Trimming took off 5 bases at V and 3 bases at J, with 8 bases between the two ends.

Notes on this clone: An end of the junction does not agree with germline; a read error may underlie this. The chain combines TRBV4-1 with TRBJ2-7, with TRBD1 matching over 7 bases. This CDR3 is 13 amino acids long. Germline CDR1 and CDR2: MGHRA and YSYEKL. The CDR3 nucleotides are TGCGCCAACAGCCCCGGGACAGCCTACGAGCAGTACTTC. Translation: CANSPGTAYEQYF.

This chain joins TRBV29-1 and TRBJ1-2, with TRBD1 matching 7 bases. The CDR3 extends over 14 amino acids. Germline V CDR1 and CDR2: SQVTM, ANQGSEA. V trimming: 4 bases; J trimming: 4 bases; junction bases outside the gene matches: 9. This CDR3 is CSVGGGGFLYGYTF. CDR3 bases: TGCAGCGTTGGTGGAGGGGGCTTCCTCTATGGCTACACCTTC.

The chain recombines TRBV14 with TRBJ2-5; 11 bases are shared with TRBD2. Germline CDR1 and CDR2: SGHDN and FVKESK. The CDR3 runs 15 residues. Trimming at V came to 4 bases and at J to 3 bases, leaving 4 bases not matched to a gene. Here the CDR3 reads CASSPLAGGEETQYF. The CDR3, as DNA: TGTGCCAGCAGCCCCTTAGCGGGGGGGGAAGAGACCCAGTACTTC.

The V call is TRBV7-8, the J call TRBJ1-6; D not resolved. This CDR3 is built from 15 residues. Trimming removed 5 bases from V and 2 bases from J, with 10 bases in between. Per the germline V gene, CDR1 is SGHVS and CDR2 is FQNEAQ. CDR3: CASSPGPTYNSPLHF. The DNA of the CDR3 is TGTGCCAGCAGCCCTGGGCCGACCTATAATTCACCCCTCCACTTT.